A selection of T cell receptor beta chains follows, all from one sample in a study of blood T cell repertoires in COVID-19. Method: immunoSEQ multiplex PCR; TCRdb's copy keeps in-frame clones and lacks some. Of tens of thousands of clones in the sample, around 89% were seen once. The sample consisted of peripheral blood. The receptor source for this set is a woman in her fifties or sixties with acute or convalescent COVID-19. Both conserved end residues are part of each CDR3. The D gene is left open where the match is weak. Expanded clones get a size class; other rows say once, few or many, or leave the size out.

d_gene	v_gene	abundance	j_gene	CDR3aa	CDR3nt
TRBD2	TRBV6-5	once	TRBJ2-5	CASRVSGEQETQYF	TGTGCCAGCAGGGTTAGCGGGGAACAAGAGACCCAGTACTTC
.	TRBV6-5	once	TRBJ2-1	CASSSTSSYNEQFF	TGTGCCAGCAGTAGCACGAGCTCCTACAATGAGCAGTTCTTC
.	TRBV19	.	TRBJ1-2	CASRTPSGPHGYTF	TGTGCCAGTAGGACCCCAAGCGGGCCGCATGGCTACACCTTC
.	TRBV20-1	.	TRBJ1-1	CSARLLREAFF	TGCAGTGCTAGACTCCTGAGGGAAGCTTTCTTT
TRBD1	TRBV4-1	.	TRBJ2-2	CASSQEDRGYAGELFF	TGCGCCAGCAGCCAAGAAGACAGGGGTTACGCCGGGGAGCTGTTTTTT
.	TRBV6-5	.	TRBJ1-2	CASSQRVPGVYGYTF	TGTGCCAGCAGCCAAAGGGTTCCGGGGGTTTATGGCTACACCTTC
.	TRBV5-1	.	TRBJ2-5	CASSLVGDLQETQYF	TGCGCCAGCAGCTTGGTCGGGGATCTTCAAGAGACCCAGTACTTC
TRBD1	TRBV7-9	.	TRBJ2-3	CASSQDRGGDTQYF	TGTGCCAGCAGCCAGGACAGGGGTGGAGATACGCAGTATTTT
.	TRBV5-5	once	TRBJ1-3	CASSSQVSGNTIYF	TGTGCCAGCAGCTCACAGGTCTCTGGAAACACCATATATTTT
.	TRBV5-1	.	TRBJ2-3	CASNDGVGTDTQYF	TGCGCCAGCAACGACGGGGTCGGCACAGATACGCAGTATTTT
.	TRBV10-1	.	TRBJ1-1	CASSGVTLNTEAFF	TGCGCCAGCAGTGGGGTGACATTGAACACTGAAGCTTTCTTT
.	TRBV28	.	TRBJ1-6	CASSPSRGGRVYNSPLHF	TGTGCCAGCAGCCCTTCTCGGGGAGGGAGGGTCTATAATTCACCCCTCCACTTT
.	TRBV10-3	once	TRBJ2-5	CAISGSATLAVQETQYF	TGTGCCATCAGTGGATCCGCAACTTTAGCGGTACAAGAGACCCAGTACTTC
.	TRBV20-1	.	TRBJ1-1	CSARATSEAFF	TGCAGTGCTAGAGCGACATCTGAAGCTTTCTTT
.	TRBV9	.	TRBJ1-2	CASSVSRGNYGYTF	TGTGCCAGCAGCGTAAGTCGGGGGAACTATGGCTACACCTTC
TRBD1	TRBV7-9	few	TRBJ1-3	CASSRVTGANTIYF	TGTGCCAGCAGCCGAGTTACAGGGGCGAACACCATATATTTT
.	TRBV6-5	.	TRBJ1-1	CASSYTGQLDTEAFF	TGTGCCAGCAGTTATACGGGACAACTTGACACTGAAGCTTTCTTT
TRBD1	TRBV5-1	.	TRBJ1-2	CASSHEGQTRRYGYTF	TGCGCCAGCAGCCACGAGGGACAGACCCGGAGGTATGGCTACACCTTC
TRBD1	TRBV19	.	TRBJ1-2	CASRTGTARATF	TGTGCCAGTAGGACCGGGACAGCTCGGGCCACCTTC
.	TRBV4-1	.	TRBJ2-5	CASSQVSQGTSSQETQYF	TGCGCCAGCAGCCAAGTCAGTCAGGGTACTAGCTCCCAAGAGACCCAGTACTTC
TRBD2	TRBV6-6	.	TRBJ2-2	CASSTGGRDTGELFF	TGTGCCAGCAGTACGGGGGGGAGGGACACCGGGGAGCTGTTTTTT
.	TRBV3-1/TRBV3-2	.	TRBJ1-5	CASSAGSGNQPQHF	TGTGCCAGCAGCGCGGGGTCAGGGAATCAGCCCCAGCATTTT
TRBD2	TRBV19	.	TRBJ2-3	CASSGRTSGSTDTQYF	TGTGCCAGTAGTGGGCGGACTAGCGGGAGTACAGATACGCAGTATTTT
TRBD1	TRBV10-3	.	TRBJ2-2	CAISGRTGGNTGELFF	TGTGCCATCAGTGGCAGGACAGGGGGTAACACCGGGGAGCTGTTTTTT
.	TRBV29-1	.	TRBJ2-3	CSATGQYTDTQYF	TGCAGCGCTACAGGACAGTACACAGATACGCAGTATTTT
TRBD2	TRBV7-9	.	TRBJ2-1	CASSLRAGGPNEQFF	TGTGCCAGCAGCTTAAGAGCGGGAGGTCCAAATGAGCAGTTCTTC
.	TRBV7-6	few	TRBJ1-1	CASSLEQAAGGTEAFF	TGTGCCAGCAGCTTAGAACAGGCAGCCGGGGGCACTGAAGCTTTCTTT
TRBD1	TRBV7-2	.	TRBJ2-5	CASSLVDRAQETQYF	TGTGCCAGCAGCTTAGTTGACAGGGCGCAAGAGACCCAGTACTTC
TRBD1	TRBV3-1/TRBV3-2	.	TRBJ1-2	CASSRGTGGPVGGYTF	TGTGCCAGCAGCCGAGGGACAGGGGGCCCGGTGGGGGGCTACACCTTC
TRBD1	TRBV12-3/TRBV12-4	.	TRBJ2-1	CASSLDRGNEQFF	TGTGCCAGCAGTTTAGACAGGGGAAATGAGCAGTTCTTC
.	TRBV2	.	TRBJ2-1	CASSDGPGGGRLNEQFF	TGTGCCAGCAGTGATGGCCCTGGGGGGGGCCGACTCAATGAGCAGTTCTTC
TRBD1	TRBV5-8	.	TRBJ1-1	CASSWGFRTGGTEAFF	TGTGCCAGCAGCTGGGGGTTTCGGACAGGGGGCACTGAAGCTTTCTTT
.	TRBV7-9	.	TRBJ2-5	CASSRGQEETQYF	TGTGCCAGCAGCCGGGGACAAGAAGAGACCCAGTACTTC
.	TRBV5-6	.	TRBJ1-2	CASSRRTVPNYGYTF	TGTGCCAGCAGCCGTCGGACAGTTCCTAACTATGGCTACACCTTC
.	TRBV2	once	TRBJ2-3	CASSEAEGIDTQYF	TGTGCCAGCAGTGAGGCAGAGGGCATCGATACGCAGTATTTT
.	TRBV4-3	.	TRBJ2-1	CASSQVAGGGTPYNEQFF	TGCGCCAGCAGCCAAGTGGCCGGGGGTGGGACTCCCTACAATGAGCAGTTCTTC